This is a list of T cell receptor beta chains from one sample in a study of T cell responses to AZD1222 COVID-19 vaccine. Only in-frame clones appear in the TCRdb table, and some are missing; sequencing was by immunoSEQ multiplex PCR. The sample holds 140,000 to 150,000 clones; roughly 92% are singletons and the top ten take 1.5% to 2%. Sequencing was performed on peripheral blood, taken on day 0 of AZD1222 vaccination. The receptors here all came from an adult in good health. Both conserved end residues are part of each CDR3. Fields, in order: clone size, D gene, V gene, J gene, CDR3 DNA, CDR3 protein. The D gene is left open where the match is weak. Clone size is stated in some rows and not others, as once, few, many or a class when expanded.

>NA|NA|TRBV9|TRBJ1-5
TGTGCCAGCAGCCCGGACAGCAGCAATCAGCCCCAGCATTTT
CASSPDSSNQPQHF
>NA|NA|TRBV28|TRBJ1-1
TGTGCCAGTCAAGAGGGGGGCACTGAAGCTTTCTTT
CASQEGGTEAFF
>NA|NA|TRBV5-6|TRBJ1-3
TGTGCCAGCAGCCCGGGACCTGGAAACACCATATATTTT
CASSPGPGNTIYF
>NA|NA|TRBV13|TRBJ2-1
TGTGCCAGCAGTTTCAGACAGAGCTCCTACAATGAGCAGTTCTTC
CASSFRQSSYNEQFF
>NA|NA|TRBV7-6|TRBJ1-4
TGTGCCAGCAGCTTAGGACGGGAGGCTAATGAAAAACTGTTTTTT
CASSLGREANEKLFF
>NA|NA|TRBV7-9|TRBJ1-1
TGTGCCAGCAGCTTAGGTAGTACTGAAGCTTTCTTT
CASSLGSTEAFF
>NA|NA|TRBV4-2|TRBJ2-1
TGTGCCAGCAGCCAAGATAGTGGGTACAATGAGCAGTTCTTC
CASSQDSGYNEQFF
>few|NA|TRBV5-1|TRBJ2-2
TGCGCCAGCAGCGCGGAGGCCCAGGGGATAACCGGGGAGCTGTTTTTT
CASSAEAQGITGELFF
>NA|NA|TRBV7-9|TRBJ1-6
TGTGCCAGCAGTTCGGGGGGTATAAGGAATTCACCCCTCCACTTT
CASSSGGIRNSPLHF
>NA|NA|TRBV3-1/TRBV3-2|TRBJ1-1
TGTGCCCCCCGTATTAGAGGCACTGAAGCTTTCTTT
CAPRIRGTEAFF
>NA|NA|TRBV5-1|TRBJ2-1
TGCGCCAGCAGCGCAGACAGGAGATTTTCCTACAATGAGCAGTTCTTC
CASSADRRFSYNEQFF
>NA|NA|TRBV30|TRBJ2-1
TGTGCCTGGAGCCCGGCAGGGAGCAATGAGCAGTTCTTC
CAWSPAGSNEQFF
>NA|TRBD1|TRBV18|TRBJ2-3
TGTGCCAGCTCGAGTACGTGGCAGGGGGCCGATACGCAGTATTTT
CASSSTWQGADTQYF
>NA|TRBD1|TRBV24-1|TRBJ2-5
TGTGCCACCAGTGATGTTGGAAGGGGGACAGGCGGTGGAGGAGAGACCCAGTACTTC
CATSDVGRGTGGGGETQYF
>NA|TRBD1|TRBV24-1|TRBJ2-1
TGTGCCACCAGATCCTCCGGGACAGGGGATAACAATGAGCAGTTCTTC
CATRSSGTGDNNEQFF
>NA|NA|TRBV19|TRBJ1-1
TGTGCCAGTAGTATAGGTGGGGTGGCGAACACTGAAGCTTTCTTT
CASSIGGVANTEAFF
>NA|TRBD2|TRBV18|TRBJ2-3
TGTGCCAGCTCACCACGAGTGGCAGGGAGGGCTTTTGATACGCAGTATTTT
CASSPRVAGRAFDTQYF
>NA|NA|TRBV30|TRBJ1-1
TGTGCCTGGAGCTACAGGAACACTGAAGCTTTCTTT
CAWSYRNTEAFF
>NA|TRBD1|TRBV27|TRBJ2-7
TGTGCCAGCAGCATTAATCGGGACAGGACCTACGAGCAGTACTTC
CASSINRDRTYEQYF
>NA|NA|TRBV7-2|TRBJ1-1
TGTGCCAGCAGCGGCCACATTTATCCTAAAGCTTTCTTT
CASSGHIYPKAFF
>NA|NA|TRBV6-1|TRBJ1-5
TGTGCCAGCAGTGAGGCAGGAGCAAATAGCAATCAGCCCCAGCATTTT
CASSEAGANSNQPQHF
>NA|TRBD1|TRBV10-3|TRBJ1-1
TGTGCCATCAGAGGCCCGGGACAGGGGAGGACTGAAGCTTTCTTT
CAIRGPGQGRTEAFF